This T cell receptor beta chain was captured in a study of cytomegalovirus exposure and HLA in healthy donors. The study, taken as a whole, reports: A missense variant in DCLRE1C was later tied to TCR beta V- and J-gene trimming. TCR beta chains numbering more than 150 were designated cytomegalovirus-associated. Later work found that TCR association rates differed between HLA loci; DRB1 had the most and HLA-C the fewest.

Notes on this clone: What it binds is unknown.

Both 60 Vbeta primers and 13 Jbeta primers went into the PCR. How the authors handled the data: Later work found roughly 80 million unique TCR beta chains, with about 10 million shared. Repertoires were generated with immunoSEQ multiplex PCR, while TCRdb's copy carries only in-frame clones and drops some. Clone size and the V and J calls come from that table; the DNA yielded D and trimming. The sample has under 200,000 clones; the top ten hold 6.5%. The CDR3 is 15 amino acids. The germline V gene has CDR1 GTSNPN and CDR2 SVGIG (reference sequence). Deletions cut 2 bases from V and 6 bases from J, with 17 bases between.

The chain combines TRBV30 with TRBJ2-1, with D perhaps TRBD2 (5 bases). The receptor was derived from a man under 40 in good health and CMV-seronegative. Specimen: PBMCs. The CDR3 nucleotides are TGTGCCTGGAGTCGTCCCAGCGGCAACACCAATGAGCAGTTCTTC. Its protein is CAWSRPSGNTNEQFF.